This T cell receptor beta chain was found in a study of T cell changes during pregnancy in multiple sclerosis. The CDR3 loop spans 13 amino acids. Germline CDR1 is MNHEY and CDR2 is SMNVEV (reference sequence). V was pared by 6 bases and J by 1 base, with 9 bases between. The data were produced by immunoSEQ multiplex PCR, yet TCRdb's version contains in-frame clones alone and is incomplete. The sample has under 80,000 clones, approximately 94% seen once. The chain employs TRBV27 and TRBJ1-1; a weak D match, TRBD1 (5 bases). This sample comprised peripheral blood, obtained in the third trimester of pregnancy. This TCR derives from a female donor with multiple sclerosis, enrolled in a pregnancy study. This CDR3 is CASSSTGNTEAFF. DNA of the CDR3: TGTGCCAGCAGCTCTACAGGGAACACTGAAGCTTTCTTT.